The 2 T cell receptor beta chains presented below share a single source sample, sequenced in a study of cytomegalovirus exposure and HLA in healthy donors (dated by TCRdb to about 2017). Library method: the immunoSEQ multiplex PCR assay. For the multiplex PCR, a mixture combining 60 forward primers for TCR Vbeta segments and 13 reverse primers for TCR Jbeta segments was used. Not all clones reach the TCRdb copy of this immuneACCESS table, which keeps in-frame sequences only. Checked studies attribute under half of the gap to unresolved V genes and leave the rest unexplained. Here the sample has roughly 65,000 clones; 68% occur a single time. Around a sixth of the sample comes from the top ten. What was sequenced was PBMCs. These receptors all come from a man in his forties in good health and CMV-seropositive.

The chain joins TRBV28 to TRBJ2-7, with D maybe TRBD1 (6 bases). Germline values: CDR1 MDHEN, CDR2 SYDVKM. The CDR3 totals 15 residues. Trimming cost V 3 bases and J 4 bases, with 16 bases left between them. CDR3 protein: CASSFLVRGGYEQYF. The CDR3, as DNA: TGTGCCAGCAGTTTTCTGGTCAGGGGTGGATACGAGCAGTACTTC.

J is TRBJ2-2 and V is TRBV19; 9 bases are shared with TRBD2. Trimming cost V 5 bases and J 0 bases; bases outside gene matches: 7. The V gene's germline CDR1 is LNHDA and CDR2 SQIVND (reference sequence). The CDR3 has 17 residues. The CDR3 DNA follows: TGTGCCAGTAGTCGTCCCGGGACTAGCTCGAACACCGGGGAGCTGTTTTTT. Translating it yields CASSRPGTSSNTGELFF.